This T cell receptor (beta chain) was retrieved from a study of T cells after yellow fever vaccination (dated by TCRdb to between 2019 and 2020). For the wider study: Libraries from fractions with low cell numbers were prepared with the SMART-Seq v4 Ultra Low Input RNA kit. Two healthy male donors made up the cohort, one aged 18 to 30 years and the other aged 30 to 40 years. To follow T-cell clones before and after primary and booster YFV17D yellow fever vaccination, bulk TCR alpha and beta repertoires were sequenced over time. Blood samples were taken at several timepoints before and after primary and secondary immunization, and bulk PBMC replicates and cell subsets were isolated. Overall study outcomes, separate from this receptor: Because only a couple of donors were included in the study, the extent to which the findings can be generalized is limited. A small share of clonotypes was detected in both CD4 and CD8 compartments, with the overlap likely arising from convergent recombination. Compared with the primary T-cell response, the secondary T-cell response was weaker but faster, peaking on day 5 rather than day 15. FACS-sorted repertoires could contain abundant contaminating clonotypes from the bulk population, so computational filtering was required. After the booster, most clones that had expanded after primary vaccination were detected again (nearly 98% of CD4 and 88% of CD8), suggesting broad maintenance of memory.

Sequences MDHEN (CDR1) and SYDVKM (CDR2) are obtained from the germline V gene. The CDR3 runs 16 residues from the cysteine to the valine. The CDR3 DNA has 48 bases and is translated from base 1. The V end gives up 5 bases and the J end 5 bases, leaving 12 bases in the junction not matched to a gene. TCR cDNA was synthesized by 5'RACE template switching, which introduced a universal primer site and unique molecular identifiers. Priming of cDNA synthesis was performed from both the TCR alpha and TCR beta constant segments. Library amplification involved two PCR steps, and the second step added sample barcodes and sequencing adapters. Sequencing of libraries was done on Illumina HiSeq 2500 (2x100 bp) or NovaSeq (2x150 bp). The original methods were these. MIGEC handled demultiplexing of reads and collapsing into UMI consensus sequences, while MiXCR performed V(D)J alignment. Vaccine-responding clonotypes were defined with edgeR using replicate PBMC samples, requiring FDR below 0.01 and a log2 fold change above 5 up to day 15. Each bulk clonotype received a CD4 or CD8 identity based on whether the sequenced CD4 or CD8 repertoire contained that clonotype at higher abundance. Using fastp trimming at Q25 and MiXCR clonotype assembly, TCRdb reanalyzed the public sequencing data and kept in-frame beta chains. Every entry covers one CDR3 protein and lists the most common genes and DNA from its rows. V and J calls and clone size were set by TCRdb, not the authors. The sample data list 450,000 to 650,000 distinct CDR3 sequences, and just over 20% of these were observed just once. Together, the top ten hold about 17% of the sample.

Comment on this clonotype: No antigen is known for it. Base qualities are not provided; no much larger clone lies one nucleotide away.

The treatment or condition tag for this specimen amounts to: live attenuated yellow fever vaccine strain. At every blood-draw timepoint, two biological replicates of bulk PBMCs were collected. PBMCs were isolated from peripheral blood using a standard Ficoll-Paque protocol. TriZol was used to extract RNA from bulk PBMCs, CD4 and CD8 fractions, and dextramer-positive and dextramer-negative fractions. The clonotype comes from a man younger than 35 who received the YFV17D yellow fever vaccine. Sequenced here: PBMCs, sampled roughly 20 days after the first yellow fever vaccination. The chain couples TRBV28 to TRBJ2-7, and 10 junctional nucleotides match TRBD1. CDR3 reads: CASSPQGGTGVDEQYV. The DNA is TGTGCCAGCAGTCCCCAGGGCGGGACAGGGGTAGACGAGCAGTACGTC.